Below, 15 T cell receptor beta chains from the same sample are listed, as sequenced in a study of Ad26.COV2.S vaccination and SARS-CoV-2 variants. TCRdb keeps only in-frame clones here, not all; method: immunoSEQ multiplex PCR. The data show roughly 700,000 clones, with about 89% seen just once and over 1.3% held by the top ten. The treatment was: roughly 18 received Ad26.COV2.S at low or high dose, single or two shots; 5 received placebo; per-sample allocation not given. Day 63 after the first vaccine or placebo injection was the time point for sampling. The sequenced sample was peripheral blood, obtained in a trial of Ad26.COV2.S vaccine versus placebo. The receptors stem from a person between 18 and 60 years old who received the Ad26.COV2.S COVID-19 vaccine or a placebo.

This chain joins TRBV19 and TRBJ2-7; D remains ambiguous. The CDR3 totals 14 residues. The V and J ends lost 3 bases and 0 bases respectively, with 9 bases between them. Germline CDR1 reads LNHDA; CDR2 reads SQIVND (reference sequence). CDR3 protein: CASSIGRGSYEQYF. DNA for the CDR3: TGTGCCAGTAGTATTGGGCGCGGCTCCTACGAGCAGTACTTC.

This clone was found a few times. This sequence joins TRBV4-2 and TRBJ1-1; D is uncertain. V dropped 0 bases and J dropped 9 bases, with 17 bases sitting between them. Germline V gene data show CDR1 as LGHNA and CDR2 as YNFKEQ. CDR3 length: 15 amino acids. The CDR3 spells CASSQDEIGAVKAFF. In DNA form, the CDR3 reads TGTGCCAGCAGCCAAGATGAGATCGGCGCAGTGAAAGCTTTCTTT.

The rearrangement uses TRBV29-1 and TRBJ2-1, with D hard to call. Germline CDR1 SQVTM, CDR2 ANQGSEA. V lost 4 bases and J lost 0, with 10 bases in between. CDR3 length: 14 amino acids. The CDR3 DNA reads TGCAGCGTTGCGGGCACTCCCTCCTACAATGAGCAGTTCTTC. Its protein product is CSVAGTPSYNEQFF.

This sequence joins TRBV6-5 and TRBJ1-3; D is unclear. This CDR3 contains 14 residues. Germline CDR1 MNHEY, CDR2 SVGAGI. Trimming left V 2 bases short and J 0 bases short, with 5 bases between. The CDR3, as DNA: TGTGCCAGCAGTTACAGGCGCTCTGGAAACACCATATATTTT. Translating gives CASSYRRSGNTIYF.

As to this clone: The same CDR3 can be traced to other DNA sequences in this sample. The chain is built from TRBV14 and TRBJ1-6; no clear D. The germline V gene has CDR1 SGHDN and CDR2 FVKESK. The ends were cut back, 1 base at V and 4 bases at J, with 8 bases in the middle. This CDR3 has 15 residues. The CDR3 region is CASSQGGSYNSPLHF. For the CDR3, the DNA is TGTGCCAGCAGCCAAGGGGGTTCGTATAATTCACCCCTCCACTTT.

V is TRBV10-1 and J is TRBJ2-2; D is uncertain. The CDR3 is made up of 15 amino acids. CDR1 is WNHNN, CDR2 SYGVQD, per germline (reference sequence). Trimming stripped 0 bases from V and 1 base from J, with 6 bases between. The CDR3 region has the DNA TGCGCCAGCAGTGAGTCGGCCCTGAACACCGGGGAGCTGTTTTTT. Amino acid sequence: CASSESALNTGELFF.

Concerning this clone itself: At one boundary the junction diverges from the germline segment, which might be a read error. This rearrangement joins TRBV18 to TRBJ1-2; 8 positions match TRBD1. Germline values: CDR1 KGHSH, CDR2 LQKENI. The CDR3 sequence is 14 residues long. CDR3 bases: TGTGCCAGCTCACCAATGGAGTCGAGGACAGGGCACTACTTC. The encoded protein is CASSPMESRTGHYF.

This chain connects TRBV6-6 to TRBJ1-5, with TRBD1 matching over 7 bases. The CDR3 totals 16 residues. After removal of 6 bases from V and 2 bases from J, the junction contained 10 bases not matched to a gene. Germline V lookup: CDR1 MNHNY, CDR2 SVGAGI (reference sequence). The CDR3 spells CASSYPTGTGNQPQHF. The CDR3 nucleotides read TGTGCCAGCAGCTACCCGACAGGGACCGGCAATCAGCCCCAGCATTTT.

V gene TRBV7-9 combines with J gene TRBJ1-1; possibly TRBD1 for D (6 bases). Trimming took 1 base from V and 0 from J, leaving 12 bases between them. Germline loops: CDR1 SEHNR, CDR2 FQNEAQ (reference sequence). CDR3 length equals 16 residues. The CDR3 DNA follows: TGTGCCAGCAGCTTAGTTCCAGGGGCAATGAACACTGAAGCTTTCTTT. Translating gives CASSLVPGAMNTEAFF.

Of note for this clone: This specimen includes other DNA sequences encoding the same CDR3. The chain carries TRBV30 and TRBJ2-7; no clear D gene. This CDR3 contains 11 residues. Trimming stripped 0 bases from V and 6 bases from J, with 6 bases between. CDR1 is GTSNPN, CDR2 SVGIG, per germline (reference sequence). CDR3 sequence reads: CAWSVGVEQYF. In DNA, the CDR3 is TGTGCCTGGAGTGTAGGCGTCGAGCAGTACTTC.

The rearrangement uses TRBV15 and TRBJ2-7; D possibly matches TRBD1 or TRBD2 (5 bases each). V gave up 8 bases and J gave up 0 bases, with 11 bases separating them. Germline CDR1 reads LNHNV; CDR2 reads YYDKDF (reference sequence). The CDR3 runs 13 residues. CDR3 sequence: CATARDLSYEQYF. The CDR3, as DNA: TGTGCCACCGCCAGGGACCTCTCCTACGAGCAGTACTTC.

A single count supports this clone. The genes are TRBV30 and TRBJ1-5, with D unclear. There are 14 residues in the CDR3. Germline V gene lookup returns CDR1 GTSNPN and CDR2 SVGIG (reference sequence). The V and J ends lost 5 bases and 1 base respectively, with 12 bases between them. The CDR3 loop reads CAWSPRGSNQPQHF. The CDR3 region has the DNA TGTGCCTGGTCTCCACGTGGGAGCAATCAGCCCCAGCATTTT.

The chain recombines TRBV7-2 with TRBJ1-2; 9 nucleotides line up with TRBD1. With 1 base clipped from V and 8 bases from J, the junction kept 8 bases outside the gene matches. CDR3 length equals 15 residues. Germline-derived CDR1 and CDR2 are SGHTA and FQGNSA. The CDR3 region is CASSLETTDRGGYTF. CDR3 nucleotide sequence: TGTGCCAGCAGCTTAGAGACCACCGACAGGGGGGGCTACACCTTC.

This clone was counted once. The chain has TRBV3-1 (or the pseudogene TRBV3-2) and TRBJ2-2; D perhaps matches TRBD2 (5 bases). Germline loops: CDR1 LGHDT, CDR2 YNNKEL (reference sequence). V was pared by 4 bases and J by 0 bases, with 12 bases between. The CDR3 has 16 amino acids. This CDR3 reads CASSPGGRTNTGELFF. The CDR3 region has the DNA TGTGCCAGCAGCCCAGGAGGCAGGACGAACACCGGGGAGCTGTTTTTT.

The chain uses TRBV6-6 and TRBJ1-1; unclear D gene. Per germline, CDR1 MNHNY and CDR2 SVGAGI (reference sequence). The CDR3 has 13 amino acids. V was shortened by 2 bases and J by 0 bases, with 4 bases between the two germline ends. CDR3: CASSYLLNTEAFF. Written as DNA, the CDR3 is TGTGCCAGCAGTTACCTTCTGAACACTGAAGCTTTCTTT.